This is a list of T cell receptor beta chains from one sample in a study of CXCR3-negative and CXCR3-positive naive CD8 T cells. Each CDR3 protein gets one entry in TCRdb, which reprocessed the 5' RACE reads and gives no DNA. This listing includes some 150,000 distinct CDR3 sequences. Sequencing was carried out using naive CXCR3+ CD8+ T cells from blood. These receptors came from a human donor in good health. Some clones in this sample may be carry-over from other donors' samples. Each CDR3 is given with its conserved first and last residue.

J,length,V,CDR3
TRBJ2-1,13,TRBV29-1,CSVADSSYNEQFF
TRBJ2-1,14,TRBV7-9,CASSPGRGRDEQFF
TRBJ2-1,14,TRBV29-1,CSGMVAGLNNEQFF
TRBJ2-1,17,TRBV20-1,CSASGSGGLHSYNEQFF
TRBJ2-2,16,TRBV4-2,CASSSPGLTIFGELFF
TRBJ2-3,14,TRBV7-9,CASSEGPRPDTQYF
TRBJ2-1,13,TRBV29-1,CSVEHSSYNEQFF
TRBJ2-3,16,TRBV20-1,CSASARTGWGTDTQYF
TRBJ2-3,15,TRBV3-1,CASSQHGELTDTQYF
TRBJ1-2,17,TRBV10-3,CATLGYHLDVDGHGYTF
TRBJ1-1,14,TRBV10-2,CASSEEVKWTEAFF
TRBJ1-4,15,TRBV20-1,CSAREGREAPWKLFF
TRBJ2-7,15,TRBV29-1,CSVEDSDRGRGEQYF
TRBJ2-7,14,TRBV29-1,CSVRGPGKFYEQYF
TRBJ2-2,13,TRBV29-1,CSVRDSRTGELFF
TRBJ2-7,12,TRBV29-1,CSVEKGGYEQYF
TRBJ2-3,16,TRBV5-6,CASSKLAGGPTDTQYF
TRBJ2-1,15,TRBV13,CASSTHSSSYNEQFF
TRBJ2-1,15,TRBV11-3,CASGVRTSGSDEQFF
TRBJ2-6,20,TRBV28,CASLGVVLGTGSSGANVLTF
TRBJ1-4,12,TRBV7-9,CASRGSNEKLFF
TRBJ2-7,12,TRBV6-5,CASSSLPSEQYF
TRBJ1-5,14,TRBV19,CASSIGSSNQPQHF
TRBJ2-2,18,TRBV4-1,CASSQEWGTSDLTGELFF
TRBJ1-2,14,TRBV10-3,CAVTGPELTGGYTF
TRBJ1-2,14,TRBV5-4,CASSFEGAHDGYTF
TRBJ2-2,13,TRBV29-1,CSVGAGEAGELFF
TRBJ2-7,12,TRBV29-1,CSVEGEGEEQYF
TRBJ2-1,15,TRBV2,CASSPAGEIYNEQFF
TRBJ2-5,15,TRBV7-3,CASSLSAGPRETQYF
TRBJ2-2,15,TRBV29-1,CSGRTGGFGTGELFF
TRBJ2-2,11,TRBV19,CASLVGGELFF
TRBJ2-1,15,TRBV5-1,CANSLASGGAREQFF
TRBJ2-3,14,TRBV15,CATSTTGDLDTQYF
TRBJ1-2,14,TRBV4-3,CASSQDRGYYGYTF
TRBJ2-3,12,TRBV7-9,CASSLPQDTQYF
TRBJ2-3,16,TRBV3-1,CASSQEERGGEDTQYF